The 8 T cell receptor beta chains given below trace back to one sample, sequenced in a study of shared clonotypes between healthy human individuals. Sequencing was performed with immunoSEQ multiplex PCR; in TCRdb, only in-frame clones are kept and a portion is missing. This sample has some 2,500,000 clones, with 93% found just once. The specimen sequenced was naive CD4+ T cells from PBMCs. Subset meaning: CD45RA+ positively selected. The receptor source for this set is a man younger than 35 in good health. Some clones in this sample may be carry-over from other donors' samples.

V gene TRBV6-1 combines with J gene TRBJ2-7; no firm D call. The CDR3 is 13 residues long. V was shortened by 6 bases and J by 1 base, with 10 bases between the two germline ends. Germline CDR1 and CDR2: MNHNS and SASEGT. CDR3 sequence: CASRAGASYEQYF. CDR3 DNA sequence: TGTGCCAGCAGGGCAGGTGCGTCCTACGAGCAGTACTTC.

This chain joins TRBV19 and TRBJ1-5, with 8 bases fitting TRBD1. The trim removed 5 bases at V and 7 bases at J, leaving 10 bases unmatched. This CDR3 contains 15 residues. Germline V CDR1 and CDR2: LNHDA, SQIVND (reference sequence). This chain's CDR3 is CASSYDRGLEQPQHF. CDR3 nucleotides: TGTGCCAGTAGTTATGACAGGGGTCTCGAGCAGCCCCAGCATTTT.

This clone was seen only once. The chain is built from TRBV19 and TRBJ2-3; no definite D call. Germline V lookup: CDR1 LNHDA, CDR2 SQIVND (reference sequence). The germline V and J ends were trimmed by 5 bases and 2 bases, with 17 bases remaining between them. This CDR3 has 16 residues. Written as DNA, the CDR3 is TGTGCCAGTAGTCTTCCGGGTGGATCCCTCACAGATACGCAGTATTTT. The encoded protein is CASSLPGGSLTDTQYF.

This chain links TRBV6-6 with TRBJ1-2; the D gene is possibly TRBD1 (5 bases). This CDR3 contains 14 residues. Germline V gene lookup returns CDR1 MNHNY and CDR2 SVGAGI (reference sequence). Trimming took 7 bases from V and 8 from J, leaving 20 bases between them. The DNA for the CDR3 is TGTGCCAGCACTCTACGTGAGGGACGTTGGGGCTACACCTTC. Translating it yields CASTLREGRWGYTF.

The gene calls are TRBV5-4 and TRBJ1-1; D is perhaps TRBD1 (6 bases). The CDR3 runs 14 residues. Deletions cut 4 bases from V and 1 base from J, with 11 bases between. The germline V gene encodes CDR1 SGHNT and CDR2 YYREEE (reference sequence). The CDR3 is CASSEGQRNTEAFF. The CDR3, as DNA: TGTGCCAGCAGCGAGGGACAACGGAACACTGAAGCTTTCTTT.

The chain has TRBV11-1 and TRBJ2-3; tentative D call: TRBD2 (5 bases). The germline V and J ends were trimmed by 0 bases and 6 bases, with 19 bases remaining between them. In germline, CDR1 is SGHAT, CDR2 FQDESV (reference sequence). This CDR3 is 17 amino acids long. CDR3 DNA sequence: TGTGCCAGCAGCTTAGCGAGTGCACTAGTTAAAAGGGATACGCAGTATTTT. Protein product: CASSLASALVKRDTQYF.

This clone has just a few counts. This sequence joins TRBV4-2 and TRBJ1-2; possibly TRBD1 for D (5 bases). Trimming took off 2 bases at V and 0 bases at J, with 10 bases between the two ends. CDR1 is LGHNA and CDR2 is YNFKEQ in the germline V gene. CDR3 length: 15 residues. CDR3 sequence (DNA): TGTGCCAGCAGCCAAACGGGGCCTGCTAACTATGGCTACACCTTC. Translation: CASSQTGPANYGYTF.

The chain recombines TRBV6-1 with TRBJ2-3; 10 positions agree with TRBD2. Per the germline V gene, CDR1 is MNHNS and CDR2 is SASEGT. The CDR3 extends over 14 amino acids. CDR3 bases: TGTGTTAAAGCGGGAGGGTTGAGCACAGATACGCAGTATTTT. This codes for CVKAGGLSTDTQYF.